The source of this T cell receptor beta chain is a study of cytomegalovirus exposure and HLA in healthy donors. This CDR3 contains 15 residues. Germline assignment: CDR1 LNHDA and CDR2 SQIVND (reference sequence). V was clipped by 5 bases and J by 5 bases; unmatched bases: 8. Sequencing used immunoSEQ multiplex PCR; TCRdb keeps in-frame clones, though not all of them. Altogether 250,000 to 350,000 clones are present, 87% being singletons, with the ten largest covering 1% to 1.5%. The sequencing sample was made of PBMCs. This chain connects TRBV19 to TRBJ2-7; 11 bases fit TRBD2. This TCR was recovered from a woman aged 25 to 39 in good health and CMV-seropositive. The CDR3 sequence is CASSPTSGSADEQYF. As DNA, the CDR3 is TGTGCCAGTAGTCCTACTAGCGGGAGTGCCGACGAGCAGTACTTC.